This T cell receptor beta chain was identified during a study of identical twins. Study-level results: Interpretation of the results relied on cross-sectional statistical analysis and not on following the same donors.

TCRdb reanalysed the 5' RACE reads using MiXCR and keeps one entry per CDR3 protein. The sample shows 700,000 or so distinct CDR3 sequences, around 21% of them seen only once. Details on this clonotype: Its specificity is unknown.

CDR1 and CDR2 (germline): LGHNT, FRNRAP. The CDR3 is 14 amino acids. Trimming cost V 7 bases and J 5 bases; bases outside gene matches: 10. The data also belong to a second study, concerning T cells expressing NK-cell markers. From that report: From sorted CD3+CD56+NKG2C+, CD3+CD56+NKG2C- and CD3+CD56-NKG2C+ T cells came the TCR beta repertoires. Of the CD8+ T cells in a handful of donors, roughly 1.0-7.5% belonged to dominant NKG2C+ clonotypes. These clonotypes, the leaders elsewhere, also led the CD3+CD56-NKG2C+ fraction in a few donors.

The rearrangement links TRBV12-5 to TRBJ2-7; TRBD1 agrees at 8 bases. The sequenced sample was PBMCs. This sequence originates from a woman aged 18-35 years in good health. The CDR3 nucleotides are TGTGCTAGTGCCACCGGGACAGGTAACCACGAGCAGTACTTC. It encodes CASATGTGNHEQYF.